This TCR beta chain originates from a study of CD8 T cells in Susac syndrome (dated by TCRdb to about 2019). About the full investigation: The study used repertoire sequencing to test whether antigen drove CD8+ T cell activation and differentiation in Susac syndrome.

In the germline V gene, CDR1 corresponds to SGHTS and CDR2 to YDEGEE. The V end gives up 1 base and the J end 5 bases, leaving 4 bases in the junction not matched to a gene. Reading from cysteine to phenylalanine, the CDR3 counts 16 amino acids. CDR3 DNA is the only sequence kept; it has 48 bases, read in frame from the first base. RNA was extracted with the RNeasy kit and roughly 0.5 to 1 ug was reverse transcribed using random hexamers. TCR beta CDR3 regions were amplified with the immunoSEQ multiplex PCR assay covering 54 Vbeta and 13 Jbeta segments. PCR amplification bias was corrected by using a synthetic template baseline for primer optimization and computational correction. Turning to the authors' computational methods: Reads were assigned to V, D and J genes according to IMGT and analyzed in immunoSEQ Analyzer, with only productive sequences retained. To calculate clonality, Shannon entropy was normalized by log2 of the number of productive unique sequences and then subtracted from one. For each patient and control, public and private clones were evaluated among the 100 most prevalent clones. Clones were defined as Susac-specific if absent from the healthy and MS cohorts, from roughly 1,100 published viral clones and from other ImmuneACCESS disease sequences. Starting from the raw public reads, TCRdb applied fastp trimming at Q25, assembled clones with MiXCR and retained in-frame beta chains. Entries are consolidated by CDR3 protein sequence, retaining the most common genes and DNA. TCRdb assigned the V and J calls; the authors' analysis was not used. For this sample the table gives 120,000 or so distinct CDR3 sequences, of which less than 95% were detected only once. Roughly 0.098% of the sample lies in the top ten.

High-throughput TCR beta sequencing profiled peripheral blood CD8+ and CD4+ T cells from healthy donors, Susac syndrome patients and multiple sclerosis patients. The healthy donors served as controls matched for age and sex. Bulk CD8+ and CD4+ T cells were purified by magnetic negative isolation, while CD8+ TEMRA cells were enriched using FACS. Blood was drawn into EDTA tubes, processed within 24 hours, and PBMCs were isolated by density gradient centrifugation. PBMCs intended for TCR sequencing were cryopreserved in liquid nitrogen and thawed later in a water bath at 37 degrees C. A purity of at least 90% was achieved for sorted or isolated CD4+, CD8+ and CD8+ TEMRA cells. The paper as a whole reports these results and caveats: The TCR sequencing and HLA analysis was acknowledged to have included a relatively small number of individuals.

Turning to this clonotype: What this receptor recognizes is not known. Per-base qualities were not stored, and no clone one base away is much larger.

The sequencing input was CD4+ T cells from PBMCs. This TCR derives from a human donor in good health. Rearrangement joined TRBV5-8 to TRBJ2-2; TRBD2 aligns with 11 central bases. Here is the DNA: TGTGCCAGCAGCTTGTTTCTAGCGGGAGGTACCGGGGAGCTGTTTTTT. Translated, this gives CASSLFLAGGTGELFF.